This TCR beta chain was sequenced in a study of beta chain features in type 1 diabetes. Expressed TCRB transcripts were sequenced because the isolated RNA had all been reverse transcribed beforehand. Generated by immunoSEQ multiplex PCR, the TCRdb table keeps only in-frame clones and is missing some. The profile shows more than 300,000 clones, roughly 12% of them singletons. This clone came up a few times. The antigen is undetermined. Staining for CD45RO/CCR7/CD25/CD127/CD95/CD27 allowed sorting of CD4+ naive, central memory, regulatory and stem cell-like memory cells. The ends were cut back, 5 bases at V and 9 bases at J, with 13 bases in the middle. Germline V gene data show CDR1 as DFQATT and CDR2 as SNEGSKA (reference sequence). This CDR3 spans 11 amino acids. General observations from the study: In the patient group, naive, central memory and Treg TCRB repertoires seemed more alike than in the healthy donor group. Type 1 diabetes patients showed a moderate but significant shortening of TCRB CDR3s in all four CD4+ subsets. Among type 1 diabetes patients, VDJ junctions had fewer insertions and more deletions.

The origin of this receptor is a woman between 18 and 29 years old with type 1 diabetes. Specimen: naive CD4+ T cells from blood. This sequence joins TRBV20-1 and TRBJ1-1; maybe TRBD1 (6 bases). CDR3 residues: CSAGPQGKAFF. The CDR3 bases are TGCAGTGCTGGGCCACAGGGAAAAGCTTTCTTT.